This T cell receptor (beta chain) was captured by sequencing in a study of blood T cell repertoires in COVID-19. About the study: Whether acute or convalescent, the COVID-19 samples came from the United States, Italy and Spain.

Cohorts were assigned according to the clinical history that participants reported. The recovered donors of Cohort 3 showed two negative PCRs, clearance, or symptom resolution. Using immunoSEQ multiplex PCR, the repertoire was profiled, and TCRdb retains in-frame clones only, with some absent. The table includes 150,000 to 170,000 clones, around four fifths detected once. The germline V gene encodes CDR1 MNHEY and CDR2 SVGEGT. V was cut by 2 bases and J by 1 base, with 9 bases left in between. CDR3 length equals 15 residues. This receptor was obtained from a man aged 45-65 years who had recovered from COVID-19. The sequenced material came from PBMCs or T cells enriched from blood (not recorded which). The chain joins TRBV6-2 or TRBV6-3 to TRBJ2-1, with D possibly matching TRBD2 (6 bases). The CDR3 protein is CASSYVGGSYNEQFF. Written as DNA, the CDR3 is TGTGCCAGCAGTTACGTGGGGGGATCCTACAATGAGCAGTTCTTC.